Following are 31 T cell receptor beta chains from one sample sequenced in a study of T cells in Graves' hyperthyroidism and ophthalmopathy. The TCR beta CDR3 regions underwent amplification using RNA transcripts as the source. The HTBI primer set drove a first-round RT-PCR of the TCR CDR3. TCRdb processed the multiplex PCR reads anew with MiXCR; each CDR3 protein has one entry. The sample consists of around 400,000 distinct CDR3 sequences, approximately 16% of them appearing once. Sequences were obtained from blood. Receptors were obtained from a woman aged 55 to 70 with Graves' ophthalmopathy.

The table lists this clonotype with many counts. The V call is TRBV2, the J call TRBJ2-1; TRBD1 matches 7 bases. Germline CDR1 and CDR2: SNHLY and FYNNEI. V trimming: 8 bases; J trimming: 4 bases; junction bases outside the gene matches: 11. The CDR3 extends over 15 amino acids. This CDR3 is CASGYRGRAYNEQFF. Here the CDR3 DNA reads TGTGCCAGCGGATACAGGGGACGGGCGTACAATGAGCAGTTCTTC.

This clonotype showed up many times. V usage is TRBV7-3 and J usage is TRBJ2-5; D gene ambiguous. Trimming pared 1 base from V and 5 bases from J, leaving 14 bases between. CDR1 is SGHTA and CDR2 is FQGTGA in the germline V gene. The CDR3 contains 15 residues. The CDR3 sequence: CASSLRGGRLETQYF. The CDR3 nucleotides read TGTGCCAGCAGCTTAAGGGGTGGACGCCTTGAGACCCAGTACTTC.

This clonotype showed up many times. In DNA, the CDR3 is TGTGCCAGCAGGCTAGACAGGGGCCCTTCCACCGGGGAGCTGTTTTTT. Translation: CASRLDRGPSTGELFF. The chain recombines TRBV12-3 or TRBV12-4 with TRBJ2-2; 8 bases map to TRBD1. After removal of 6 bases from V and 4 bases from J, the junction contained 10 bases not matched to a gene. The CDR3 is 16 residues long.

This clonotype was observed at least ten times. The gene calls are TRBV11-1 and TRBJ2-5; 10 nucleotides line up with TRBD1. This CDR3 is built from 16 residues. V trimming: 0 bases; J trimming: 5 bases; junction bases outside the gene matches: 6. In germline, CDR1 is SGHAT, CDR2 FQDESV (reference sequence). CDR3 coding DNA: TGTGCCAGCAGCTTAGCCCGACAGGGGGCGGACGAGACCCAGTACTTC. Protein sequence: CASSLARQGADETQYF.

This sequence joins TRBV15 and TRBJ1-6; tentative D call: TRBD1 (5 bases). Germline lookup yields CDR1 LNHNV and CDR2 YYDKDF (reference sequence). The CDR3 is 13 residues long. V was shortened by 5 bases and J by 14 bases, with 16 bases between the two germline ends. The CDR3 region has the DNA TGTGCCACCAGCGCCGCCGGGACCATCGCCCTCCACTTT. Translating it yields CATSAAGTIALHF.

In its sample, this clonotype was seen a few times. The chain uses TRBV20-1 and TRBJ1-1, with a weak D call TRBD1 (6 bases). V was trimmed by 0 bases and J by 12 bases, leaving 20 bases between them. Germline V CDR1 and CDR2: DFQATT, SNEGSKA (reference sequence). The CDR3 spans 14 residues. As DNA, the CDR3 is TGCAGTGCTAGAGACGGGGGACACGCCGGGATATCTTTCTTT. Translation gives CSARDGGHAGISFF.

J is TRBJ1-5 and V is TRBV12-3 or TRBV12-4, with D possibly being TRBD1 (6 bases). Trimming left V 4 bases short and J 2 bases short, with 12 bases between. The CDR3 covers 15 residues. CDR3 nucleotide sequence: TGTGCCAGCAGTTCCGGGACACCTGGCAATCAGCCCCAGCATTTT. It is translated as CASSSGTPGNQPQHF.

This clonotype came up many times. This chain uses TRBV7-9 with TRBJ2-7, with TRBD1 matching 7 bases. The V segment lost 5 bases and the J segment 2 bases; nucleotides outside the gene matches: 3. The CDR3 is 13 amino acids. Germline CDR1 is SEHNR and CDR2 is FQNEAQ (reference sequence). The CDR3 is CASSQDRAYEQYF. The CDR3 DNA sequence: TGTGCCAGCAGCCAAGACAGGGCCTACGAGCAGTACTTC. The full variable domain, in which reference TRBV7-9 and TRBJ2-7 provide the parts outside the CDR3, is DTGVSQNPRHKITKRGQNVTFRCDPISEHNRLYWYRQTLGQGPEFLTYFQNEAQLEKSRLLSDRFSAERPKGSFSTLEIQRTEQGDSAMYLCASSQDRAYEQYFGPGTRLTVT.

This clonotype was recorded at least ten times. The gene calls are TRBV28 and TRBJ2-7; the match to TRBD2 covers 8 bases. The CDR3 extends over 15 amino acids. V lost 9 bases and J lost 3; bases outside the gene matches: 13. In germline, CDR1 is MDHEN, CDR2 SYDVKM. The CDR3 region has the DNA TGTGCCAGGAATACTCTAGCGGGCGAACTCTACGAGCAGTACTTC. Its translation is CARNTLAGELYEQYF.

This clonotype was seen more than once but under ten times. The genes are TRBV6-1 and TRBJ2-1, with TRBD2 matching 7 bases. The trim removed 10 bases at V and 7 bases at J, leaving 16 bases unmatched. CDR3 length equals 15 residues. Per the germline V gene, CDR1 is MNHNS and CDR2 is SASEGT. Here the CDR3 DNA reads TGTGCCATCACGGAAGTTGGGAGCGGGGCAAATGAGCAGTTCTTC. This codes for CAITEVGSGANEQFF.

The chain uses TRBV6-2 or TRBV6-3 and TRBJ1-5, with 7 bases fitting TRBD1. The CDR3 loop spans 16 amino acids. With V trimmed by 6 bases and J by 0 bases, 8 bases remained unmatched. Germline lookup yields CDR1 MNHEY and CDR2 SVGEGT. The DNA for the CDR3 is TGTGCCAGCAGGGACCCCGGGACAGATAGCAATCAGCCCCAGCATTTT. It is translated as CASRDPGTDSNQPQHF.

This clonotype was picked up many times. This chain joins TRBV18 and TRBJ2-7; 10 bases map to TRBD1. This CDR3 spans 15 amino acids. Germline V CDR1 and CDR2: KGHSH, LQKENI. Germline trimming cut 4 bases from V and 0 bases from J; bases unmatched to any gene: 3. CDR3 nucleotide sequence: TGTGCCAGCTCACAAGGACAGGGGGGCTCCTACGAGCAGTACTTC. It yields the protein CASSQGQGGSYEQYF.

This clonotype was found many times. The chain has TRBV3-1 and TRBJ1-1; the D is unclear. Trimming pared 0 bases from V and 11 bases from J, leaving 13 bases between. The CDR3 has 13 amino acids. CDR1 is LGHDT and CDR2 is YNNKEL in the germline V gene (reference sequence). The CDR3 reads CASSQDPLTRAFF. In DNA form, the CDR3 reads TGTGCCAGCAGCCAAGATCCCCTGACACGCGCTTTCTTT.

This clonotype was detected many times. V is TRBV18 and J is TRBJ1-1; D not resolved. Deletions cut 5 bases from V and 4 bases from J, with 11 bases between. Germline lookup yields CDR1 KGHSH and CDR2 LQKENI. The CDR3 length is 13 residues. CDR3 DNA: TGTGCCAGCTCAGTGAAGGCCCTCACTGAAGCTTTCTTT. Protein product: CASSVKALTEAFF.

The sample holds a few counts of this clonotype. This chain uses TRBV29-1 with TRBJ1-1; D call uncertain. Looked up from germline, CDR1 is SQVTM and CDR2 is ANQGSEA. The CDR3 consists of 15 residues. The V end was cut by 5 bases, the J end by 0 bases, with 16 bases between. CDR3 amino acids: CSVPKGNSMNTEAFF. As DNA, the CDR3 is TGCAGCGTTCCAAAGGGCAACAGCATGAACACTGAAGCTTTCTTT.

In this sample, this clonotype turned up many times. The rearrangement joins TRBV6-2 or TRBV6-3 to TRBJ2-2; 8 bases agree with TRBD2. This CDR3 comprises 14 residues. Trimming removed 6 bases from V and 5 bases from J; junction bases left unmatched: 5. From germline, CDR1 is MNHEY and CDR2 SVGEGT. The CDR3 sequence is CASRPQRETGELFF. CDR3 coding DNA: TGTGCCAGCAGGCCCCAGCGGGAGACCGGGGAGCTGTTTTTT.

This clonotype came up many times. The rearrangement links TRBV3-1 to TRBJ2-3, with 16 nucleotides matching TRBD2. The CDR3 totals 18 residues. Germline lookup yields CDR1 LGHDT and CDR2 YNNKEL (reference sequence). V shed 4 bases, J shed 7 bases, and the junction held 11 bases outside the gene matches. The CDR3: CASSPHPGLAGGPNTQYF. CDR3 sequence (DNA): TGTGCCAGCAGCCCGCACCCGGGACTAGCGGGAGGGCCAAATACGCAGTATTTT.

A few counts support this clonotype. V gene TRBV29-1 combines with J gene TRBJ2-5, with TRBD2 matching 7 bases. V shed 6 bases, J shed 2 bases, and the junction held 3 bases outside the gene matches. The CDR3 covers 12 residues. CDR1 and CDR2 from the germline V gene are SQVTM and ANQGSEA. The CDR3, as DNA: TGCAGCGTCGGACTAGGTCAAGAGACCCAGTACTTC. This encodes CSVGLGQETQYF.

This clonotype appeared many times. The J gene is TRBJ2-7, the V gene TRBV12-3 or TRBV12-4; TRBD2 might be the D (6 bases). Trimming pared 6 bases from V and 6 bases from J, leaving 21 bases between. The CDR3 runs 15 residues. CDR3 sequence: CASSPLGLGVGEQYF. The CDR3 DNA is TGTGCCAGCAGCCCTTTGGGACTGGGGGTAGGCGAGCAGTACTTC.

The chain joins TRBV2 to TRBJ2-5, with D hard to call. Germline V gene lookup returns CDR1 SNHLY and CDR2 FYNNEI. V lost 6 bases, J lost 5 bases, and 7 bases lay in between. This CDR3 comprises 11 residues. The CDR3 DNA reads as TGTGCCAGCAGACTTACCGAGACCCAGTACTTC. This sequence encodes CASRLTETQYF.

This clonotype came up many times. Here the CDR3 reads CASSQVTTAAYEQYF. CDR3 DNA sequence: TGTGCCAGCAGCCAAGTGACTACGGCGGCCTACGAGCAGTACTTC. V and J are TRBV3-1 and TRBJ2-7, with D possibly matching TRBD2 (5 bases). Trimming left V 1 base short and J 2 bases short, with 12 bases between. CDR1 and CDR2 (germline): LGHDT, YNNKEL (reference sequence). The CDR3 is 15 residues long.

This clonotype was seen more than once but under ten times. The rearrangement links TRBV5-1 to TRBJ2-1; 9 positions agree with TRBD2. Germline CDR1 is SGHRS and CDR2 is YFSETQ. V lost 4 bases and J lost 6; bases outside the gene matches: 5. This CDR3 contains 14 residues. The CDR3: CASSPRSGSNEQFF. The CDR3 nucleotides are TGCGCCAGCAGCCCCCGTAGCGGGAGCAATGAGCAGTTCTTC.

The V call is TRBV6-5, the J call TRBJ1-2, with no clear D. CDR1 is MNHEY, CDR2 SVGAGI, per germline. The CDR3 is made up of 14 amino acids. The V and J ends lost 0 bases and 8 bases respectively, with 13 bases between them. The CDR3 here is CASSYSKGRGGYTF. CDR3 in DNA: TGTGCCAGCAGTTACTCGAAGGGTCGAGGGGGCTACACCTTC.

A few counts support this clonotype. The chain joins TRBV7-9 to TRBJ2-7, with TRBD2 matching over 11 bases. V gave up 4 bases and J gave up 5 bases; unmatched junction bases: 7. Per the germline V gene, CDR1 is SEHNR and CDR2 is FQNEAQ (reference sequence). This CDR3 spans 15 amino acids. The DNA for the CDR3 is TGTGCCAGCAGCTGGAGTAGCGGGAGGGCGCACGAGCAGTACTTC. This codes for CASSWSSGRAHEQYF.

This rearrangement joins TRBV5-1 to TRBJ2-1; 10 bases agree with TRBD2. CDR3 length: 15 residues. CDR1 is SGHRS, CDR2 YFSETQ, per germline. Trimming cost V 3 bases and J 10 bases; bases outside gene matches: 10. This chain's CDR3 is CASSWLAGEEREQFF. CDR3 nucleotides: TGCGCCAGCAGCTGGCTAGCGGGAGAAGAAAGGGAGCAGTTCTTC.

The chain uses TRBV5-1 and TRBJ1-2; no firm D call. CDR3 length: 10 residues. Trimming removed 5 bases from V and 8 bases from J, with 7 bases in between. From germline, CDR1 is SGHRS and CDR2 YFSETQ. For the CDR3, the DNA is TGCGCCAGCAGGGCGGGCGGCTACACCTTC. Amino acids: CASRAGGYTF.

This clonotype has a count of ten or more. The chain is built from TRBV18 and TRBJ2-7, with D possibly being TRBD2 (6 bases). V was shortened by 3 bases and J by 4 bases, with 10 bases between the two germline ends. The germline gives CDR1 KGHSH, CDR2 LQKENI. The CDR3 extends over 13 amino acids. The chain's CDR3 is CASSPSGGYEQYF. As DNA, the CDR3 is TGTGCCAGCTCACCTAGTGGGGGGTACGAGCAGTACTTC.

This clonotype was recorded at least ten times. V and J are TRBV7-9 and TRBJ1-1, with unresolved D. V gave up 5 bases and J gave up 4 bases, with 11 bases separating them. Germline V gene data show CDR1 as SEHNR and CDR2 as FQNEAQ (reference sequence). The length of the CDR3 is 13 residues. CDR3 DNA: TGTGCCAGCAGCCCCCGGCTGGGCACTGAAGCTTTCTTT. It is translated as CASSPRLGTEAFF. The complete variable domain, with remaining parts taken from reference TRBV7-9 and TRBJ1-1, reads DTGVSQNPRHKITKRGQNVTFRCDPISEHNRLYWYRQTLGQGPEFLTYFQNEAQLEKSRLLSDRFSAERPKGSFSTLEIQRTEQGDSAMYLCASSPRLGTEAFFGQGTRLTVV.

The CDR3 coding sequence is TGTGCCAGCAGTTACTCGGGGGCGGATGGAAACACCATATATTTT. Encoded protein: CASSYSGADGNTIYF. V usage is TRBV6-6 and J usage is TRBJ1-3, with TRBD1 as a possible D gene (6 bases). The germline gives CDR1 MNHNY, CDR2 SVGAGI (reference sequence). The CDR3 runs 15 residues. V lost 0 bases, J lost 3 bases, and 9 bases lay in between.

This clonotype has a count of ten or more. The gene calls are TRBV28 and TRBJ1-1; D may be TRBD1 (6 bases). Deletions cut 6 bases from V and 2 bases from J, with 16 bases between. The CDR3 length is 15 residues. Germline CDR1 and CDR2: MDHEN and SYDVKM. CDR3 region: CASRLGGRVNTEAFF. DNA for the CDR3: TGTGCCAGCAGGTTAGGGGGGAGGGTCAACACTGAAGCTTTCTTT.

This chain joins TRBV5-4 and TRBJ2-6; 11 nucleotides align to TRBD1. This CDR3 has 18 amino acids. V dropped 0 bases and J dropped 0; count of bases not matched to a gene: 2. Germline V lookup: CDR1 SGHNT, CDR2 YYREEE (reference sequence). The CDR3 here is CASSLAGQGGSGANVLTF. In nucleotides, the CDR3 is TGTGCCAGCAGCTTGGCGGGACAGGGGGGCTCTGGGGCCAACGTCCTGACTTTC.